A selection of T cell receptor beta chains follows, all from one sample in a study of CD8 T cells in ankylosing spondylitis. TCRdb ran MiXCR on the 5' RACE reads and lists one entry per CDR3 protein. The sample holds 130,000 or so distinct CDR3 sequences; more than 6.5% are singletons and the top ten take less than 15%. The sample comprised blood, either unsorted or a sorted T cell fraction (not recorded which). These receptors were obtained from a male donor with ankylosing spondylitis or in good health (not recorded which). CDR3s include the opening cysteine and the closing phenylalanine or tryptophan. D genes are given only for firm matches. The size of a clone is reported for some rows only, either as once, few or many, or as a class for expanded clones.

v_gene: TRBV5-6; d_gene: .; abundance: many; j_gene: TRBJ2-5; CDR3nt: TGTGCCAGCAGCTCTGATTCCGGGGGCAGTAGGACCCAGTACTTC; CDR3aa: CASSSDSGGSRTQYF
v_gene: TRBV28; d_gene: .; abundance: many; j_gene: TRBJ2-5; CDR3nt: TGTGCCAGCAGTTTAAAGCTAGGGGAGTACCAAGAGACCCAGTACTTC; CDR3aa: CASSLKLGEYQETQYF
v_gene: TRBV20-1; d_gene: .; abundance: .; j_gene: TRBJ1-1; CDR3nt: TGCAGTGCTAGGGCAGGAGGGAGCACTGAAGCTTTCTTT; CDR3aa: CSARAGGSTEAFF
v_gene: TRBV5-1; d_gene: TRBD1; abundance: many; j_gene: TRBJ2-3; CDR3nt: TGCGCCAGCAGCGGGGGACAGGGGTTGGGCACAGATACGCAGTATTTT; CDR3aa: CASSGGQGLGTDTQYF
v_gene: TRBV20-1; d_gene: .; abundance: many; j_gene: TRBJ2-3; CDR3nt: TGCAGTGCTAAACCCCAGTTCGGCACAGATACGCAGTATTTT; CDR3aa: CSAKPQFGTDTQYF
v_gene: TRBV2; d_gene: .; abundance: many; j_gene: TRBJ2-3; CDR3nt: TGTGCCAGCAGTGTTTATGCAGATACGCAGTATTTT; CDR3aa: CASSVYADTQYF
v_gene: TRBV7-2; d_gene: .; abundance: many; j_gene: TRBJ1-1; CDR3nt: TGTGCCAGCAGCGTTAGCGAGGGGGGCACTGAAGCTTTCTTT; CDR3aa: CASSVSEGGTEAFF
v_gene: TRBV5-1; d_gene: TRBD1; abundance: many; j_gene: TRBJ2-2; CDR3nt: TGCGCCAGCAGCTTGGACAGGGGGCATGACGGGGAGCTGTTTTTT; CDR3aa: CASSLDRGHDGELFF
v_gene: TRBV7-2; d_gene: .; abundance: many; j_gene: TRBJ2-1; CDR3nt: TGTGCCAGCAGCTTAGTCGCACTAGCTGGTGAGCAGTTCTTC; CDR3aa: CASSLVALAGEQFF
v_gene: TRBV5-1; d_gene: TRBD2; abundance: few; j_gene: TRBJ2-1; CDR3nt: TGCGCCAGCAGCCCCGGACTAGCGGGAGTCAATGAGCAGTTCTTC; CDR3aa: CASSPGLAGVNEQFF
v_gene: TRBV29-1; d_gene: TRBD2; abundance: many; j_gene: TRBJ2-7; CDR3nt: TGCAGCGTTGAAGATCCTAGCGGGTACCGCTACGAGCAGTACTTC; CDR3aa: CSVEDPSGYRYEQYF
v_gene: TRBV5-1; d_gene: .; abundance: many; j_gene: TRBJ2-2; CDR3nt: TGCGCCAGCAGCTTCGGCGGGTTGATCACCGGGGAGCTGTTTTTT; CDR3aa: CASSFGGLITGELFF
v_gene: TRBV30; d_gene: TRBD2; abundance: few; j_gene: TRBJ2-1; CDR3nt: TGTGCCTGGAGTCGTAGCGGGGGCTACAATGAGCAGTTCTTC; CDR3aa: CAWSRSGGYNEQFF
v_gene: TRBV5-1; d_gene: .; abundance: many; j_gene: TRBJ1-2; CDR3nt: TGCGCCAGCAGCCTAACACCGGGACAAAAGAGCTATGGCTACACCTTC; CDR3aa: CASSLTPGQKSYGYTF